This is a list of T cell receptor beta chains from one sample in a study of circulating and synovial CD4+ cells in juvenile arthritis. Generated by immunoSEQ multiplex PCR, the TCRdb table keeps only in-frame clones and is missing some. The repertoire holds tens of thousands of clones, with 93% as singletons. Sequencing was carried out using CD4+ T cells from blood. These receptors all come from a human donor with juvenile idiopathic arthritis. The CDR3 runs from the conserved cysteine through the conserved F or W. The D gene is left open where the match is weak. Clone size appears in some rows only: once, few, many, or a class for an expanded clone.

d_call: TRBD2; clone_size: -; v_call: TRBV7-6; j_call: TRBJ2-7; cdr3_nt: TGTGCCAGCAGCTTAGGGGCAGGGAGGGAGTACGAGCAGTACTTC; cdr3_aa: CASSLGAGREYEQYF
d_call: TRBD2; clone_size: -; v_call: TRBV11-3; j_call: TRBJ2-1; cdr3_nt: TGTGCCAGCAGTACTAGCGGGTACAATGAGCAGTTCTTC; cdr3_aa: CASSTSGYNEQFF
d_call: -; clone_size: -; v_call: TRBV28; j_call: TRBJ2-7; cdr3_nt: TGTGCCAGCAGTTCTCCAGTTGGGGGACTGGCCTACGAGCAGTACTTC; cdr3_aa: CASSSPVGGLAYEQYF
d_call: -; clone_size: -; v_call: TRBV9; j_call: TRBJ2-7; cdr3_nt: TGTGCCAGCAGTATACAGGAGGGGCCCTACGAGCAGTACTTC; cdr3_aa: CASSIQEGPYEQYF
d_call: TRBD1; clone_size: -; v_call: TRBV19; j_call: TRBJ1-5; cdr3_nt: TGTGCCAGTAGTATCCAGGGGGCGAGGGAGCCCCAGCATTTT; cdr3_aa: CASSIQGAREPQHF
d_call: -; clone_size: -; v_call: TRBV30; j_call: TRBJ2-4; cdr3_nt: TGTGCCTGGAGGGGGAGAGTAACAGCCAAAAACATTCAGTACTTC; cdr3_aa: CAWRGRVTAKNIQYF
d_call: -; clone_size: -; v_call: TRBV2; j_call: TRBJ1-5; cdr3_nt: TGTGCCAGCAGGATTACAGGGCTTCAGCCCCAGCATTTT; cdr3_aa: CASRITGLQPQHF
d_call: -; clone_size: -; v_call: TRBV27; j_call: TRBJ1-5; cdr3_nt: TGTGCCAGCAGTAGCTACAGGGAGAGTCAGCCCCAGCATTTT; cdr3_aa: CASSSYRESQPQHF
d_call: -; clone_size: -; v_call: TRBV12-5; j_call: TRBJ2-2; cdr3_nt: TGTGCTAGTGGACCTGACTCTCCCGGGGAGCTGTTTTTT; cdr3_aa: CASGPDSPGELFF
d_call: -; clone_size: -; v_call: TRBV27; j_call: TRBJ1-2; cdr3_nt: TGTGCCAGCAGTTTGTGGCAGGGAAATGGCTACACCTTC; cdr3_aa: CASSLWQGNGYTF
d_call: -; clone_size: -; v_call: TRBV27; j_call: TRBJ1-3; cdr3_nt: TGTGCCAGCAGACCGGAGAGCTCTGGAAACACCATATATTTT; cdr3_aa: CASRPESSGNTIYF
d_call: TRBD2; clone_size: -; v_call: TRBV5-8; j_call: TRBJ2-7; cdr3_nt: TGTGCCAGCAGCTTGGGAATTACTAGCGTCTACGAGCAGTACTTC; cdr3_aa: CASSLGITSVYEQYF
d_call: -; clone_size: -; v_call: TRBV6-5; j_call: TRBJ2-7; cdr3_nt: TGTGCCAGCAGCCCCCCGACGGGGTACGAGCAGTACTTC; cdr3_aa: CASSPPTGYEQYF
d_call: TRBD2; clone_size: -; v_call: TRBV6-5; j_call: TRBJ2-3; cdr3_nt: TGTGCCAGCAGAAGACTAGCGGGAGCAGATACGCAGTATTTT; cdr3_aa: CASRRLAGADTQYF
d_call: -; clone_size: -; v_call: TRBV19; j_call: TRBJ2-5; cdr3_nt: TGTGCCAGTACCGGGTCCCCCGGAGAGACCCAGTACTTC; cdr3_aa: CASTGSPGETQYF
d_call: -; clone_size: -; v_call: TRBV29-1; j_call: TRBJ2-7; cdr3_nt: TGCAGCGGAGGATCAGGGTCCTACGAGCAGTACTTC; cdr3_aa: CSGGSGSYEQYF
d_call: -; clone_size: -; v_call: TRBV28; j_call: TRBJ1-2; cdr3_nt: TGTGCCAGCACCCGCGCGGACAGTTCTAACTATGGCTACACCTTC; cdr3_aa: CASTRADSSNYGYTF
d_call: TRBD1; clone_size: -; v_call: TRBV5-1; j_call: TRBJ1-1; cdr3_nt: TGCGCCAGCAGCATCACCGGGACAGGGTTTTGGAATGAAGCTTTCTTT; cdr3_aa: CASSITGTGFWNEAFF
d_call: TRBD1; clone_size: once; v_call: TRBV19; j_call: TRBJ2-7; cdr3_nt: TGTGCCAGTAGTAACCGACAGGGCTACGAGCAGTACTTC; cdr3_aa: CASSNRQGYEQYF
d_call: -; clone_size: -; v_call: TRBV2; j_call: TRBJ1-3; cdr3_nt: TGTGCCAGCAGTGACGTGGCTTATTCTGGAAACACCATATATTTT; cdr3_aa: CASSDVAYSGNTIYF
d_call: -; clone_size: -; v_call: TRBV7-2; j_call: TRBJ1-6; cdr3_nt: TGTGCCAGCAGCTTACGGGGTAGCTCTTCACCCCTCCACTTT; cdr3_aa: CASSLRGSSSPLHF
d_call: -; clone_size: -; v_call: TRBV5-1; j_call: TRBJ2-1; cdr3_nt: TGCGCCAGCAGCTTGGCTCAGGGTTGGGATGAGCAGTTCTTC; cdr3_aa: CASSLAQGWDEQFF
d_call: -; clone_size: -; v_call: TRBV27; j_call: TRBJ2-4; cdr3_nt: TGTGCCAGCAGTGGCTTAGCCAAAAACATTCAGTACTTC; cdr3_aa: CASSGLAKNIQYF
d_call: TRBD2; clone_size: -; v_call: TRBV27; j_call: TRBJ2-1; cdr3_nt: TGTGCCAGCAGTTTATTAGCACTAGCGGGAGGGGACTCCTACAATGAGCAGTTCTTC; cdr3_aa: CASSLLALAGGDSYNEQFF
d_call: TRBD1; clone_size: once; v_call: TRBV5-4; j_call: TRBJ2-7; cdr3_nt: TGTGCCAGCAGCTCCCGGACAGGGTTGGACGAGCAGTACTTC; cdr3_aa: CASSSRTGLDEQYF
d_call: TRBD1; clone_size: -; v_call: TRBV28; j_call: TRBJ2-6; cdr3_nt: TGTGCCAGCAGTTATGGACAGGGGACGGCTGGGGCCAACGTCCTGACTTTC; cdr3_aa: CASSYGQGTAGANVLTF
d_call: -; clone_size: -; v_call: TRBV27; j_call: TRBJ1-5; cdr3_nt: TGTGCCAGCAGTATCCCTAGGGGAGGGCCCCAGCATTTT; cdr3_aa: CASSIPRGGPQHF
d_call: TRBD2; clone_size: -; v_call: TRBV7-2; j_call: TRBJ2-1; cdr3_nt: TGTGCCAGCAGCTTAGTAATGGGACTAGCGGGAACAAATGAGCAGTTCTTC; cdr3_aa: CASSLVMGLAGTNEQFF
d_call: TRBD2; clone_size: -; v_call: TRBV2; j_call: TRBJ2-7; cdr3_nt: TGTGCCAGCAGAGTCAGCGGGGGCCTCTACGAGCAGTACTTC; cdr3_aa: CASRVSGGLYEQYF
d_call: -; clone_size: -; v_call: TRBV7-3; j_call: TRBJ2-3; cdr3_nt: TGTGCCAGCAGCCAACAGCGCACAGATACGCAGTATTTT; cdr3_aa: CASSQQRTDTQYF
d_call: TRBD2; clone_size: -; v_call: TRBV6-1; j_call: TRBJ2-1; cdr3_nt: TGTGCCAGCAGTGAACTAGCGGGAGGGTACAATGAGCAGTTCTTC; cdr3_aa: CASSELAGGYNEQFF
d_call: TRBD2; clone_size: -; v_call: TRBV4-2; j_call: TRBJ2-7; cdr3_nt: TGTGCCAGCAGCCAAGATAGCGGACTAGCGGGAGGCGAGCAGTACTTC; cdr3_aa: CASSQDSGLAGGEQYF
d_call: TRBD2; clone_size: -; v_call: TRBV7-9; j_call: TRBJ2-1; cdr3_nt: TGTGCCAGCAGCCCCGGACTAGTTACCGATGAGCAGTTCTTC; cdr3_aa: CASSPGLVTDEQFF
d_call: TRBD2; clone_size: -; v_call: TRBV9; j_call: TRBJ2-2; cdr3_nt: TGTGCCAGCAGCCCGAGCGGGAGGGGGGCCGGGGAGCTGTTTTTT; cdr3_aa: CASSPSGRGAGELFF
d_call: -; clone_size: -; v_call: TRBV5-8; j_call: TRBJ1-2; cdr3_nt: TGTGCCAGCAGCGCTACAGGAACCCTCGTCGTTTTGGGCTACACCTTC; cdr3_aa: CASSATGTLVVLGYTF
d_call: -; clone_size: -; v_call: TRBV11-2; j_call: TRBJ2-7; cdr3_nt: TGTGCCAGCAGGGGTTTCGGGTTCCACGAGCAGTACTTC; cdr3_aa: CASRGFGFHEQYF
d_call: TRBD2; clone_size: -; v_call: TRBV5-6; j_call: TRBJ2-2; cdr3_nt: TGTGCCAGCAGCTTGTCGGGACTAGTCGGGGCCGGGGAGCTGTTTTTT; cdr3_aa: CASSLSGLVGAGELFF
d_call: -; clone_size: -; v_call: TRBV5-4; j_call: TRBJ2-1; cdr3_nt: TGTGCCAGCAGCCCCCCGTTTGGAGGATTAAATGAGCAGTTCTTC; cdr3_aa: CASSPPFGGLNEQFF
d_call: TRBD1; clone_size: -; v_call: TRBV11-2; j_call: TRBJ2-7; cdr3_nt: TGTGCCAGCAGCTTAGGAGACAGGGGAGCCGAGCAGTACTTC; cdr3_aa: CASSLGDRGAEQYF
d_call: TRBD1; clone_size: -; v_call: TRBV6-6; j_call: TRBJ1-4; cdr3_nt: TGTGCCAGCAGACAGTCAGGGGGTATCGGTGAAAAACTGTTTTTT; cdr3_aa: CASRQSGGIGEKLFF
d_call: -; clone_size: -; v_call: TRBV27; j_call: TRBJ1-1; cdr3_nt: TGTGCCAGCAGTTTATCGAGGAACACTGAAGCTTTCTTT; cdr3_aa: CASSLSRNTEAFF
d_call: -; clone_size: -; v_call: TRBV18; j_call: TRBJ2-5; cdr3_nt: TGTGCCAGCTCACCAGGCAGAGGGGAGACCCAGTACTTC; cdr3_aa: CASSPGRGETQYF
d_call: TRBD2; clone_size: -; v_call: TRBV7-2; j_call: TRBJ2-7; cdr3_nt: TGTGCCAGCAGCTCATCGCTAGCGGGAAAGATTACCTACGAGCAGTACTTC; cdr3_aa: CASSSSLAGKITYEQYF
d_call: -; clone_size: -; v_call: TRBV7-8; j_call: TRBJ2-7; cdr3_nt: TGTGCCAGCAGCTCGCACCGGGACATCGCCTACGAGCAGTACTTC; cdr3_aa: CASSSHRDIAYEQYF
d_call: TRBD1; clone_size: once; v_call: TRBV28; j_call: TRBJ2-7; cdr3_nt: TGTGCCAGCAGTTTATACAGGGGTCTGTACGAGCAGTACTTC; cdr3_aa: CASSLYRGLYEQYF
d_call: -; clone_size: -; v_call: TRBV27; j_call: TRBJ2-3; cdr3_nt: TGTGCCAGCAGCCAACAGGTCGCTCACACAGATACGCAGTATTTT; cdr3_aa: CASSQQVAHTDTQYF